Following are 29 T cell receptor beta chains from one sample sequenced in a study of blood T cell repertoires in COVID-19 (dated by TCRdb to about 2020). The protocol used for the library was the immunoSEQ multiplex PCR assay. TCRdb re-hosts the immuneACCESS table, in-frame sequences only. Its copies lack some clones; in the studies checked, an unresolved V gene accounts for under half of them, and the cause for the rest is not known. Present in this sample are about 200,000 clones, approximately 81% of which were seen just once. Roughly 8% of the sample goes to the ten largest clones. Sequenced input: peripheral blood. Source of these receptors: a woman older than 75 with acute or convalescent COVID-19.

V gene TRBV5-5 combines with J gene TRBJ1-3; D is possibly TRBD1 (6 bases). The V gene's germline CDR1 is SGHKS and CDR2 YYEKEE (reference sequence). The germline V and J ends were trimmed by 1 base and 0 bases, with 11 bases remaining between them. This CDR3 spans 16 amino acids. The CDR3 DNA is TGTGCCAGCAGCTTGACAGGGTTTAGCTCTGGAAACACCATATATTTT. Protein product: CASSLTGFSSGNTIYF.

The rearrangement joins TRBV5-1 to TRBJ2-1, with D unresolved. Germline V lookup: CDR1 SGHRS, CDR2 YFSETQ. V shed 5 bases and J shed 4 bases, with 4 bases lying between them. The CDR3 has 11 amino acids. CDR3 amino acids: CASSEYNEQFF. The CDR3 coding sequence is TGCGCCAGCAGTGAGTACAATGAGCAGTTCTTC.

This chain connects TRBV27 to TRBJ1-3, with 8 bases identical to TRBD1. V dropped 4 bases and J dropped 4; count of bases not matched to a gene: 6. The germline CDR1 and CDR2 sequences are MNHEY and SMNVEV (reference sequence). The CDR3 has 15 amino acids. The DNA for the CDR3 is TGTGCCAGCAGTTACGCAGGGGGCTCAGGAAACACCATATATTTT. It specifies CASSYAGGSGNTIYF.

This chain connects TRBV10-3 to TRBJ1-3, with 7 positions matching TRBD1. Germline CDR1 and CDR2: ENHRY and SYGVKD. The CDR3 is made up of 16 amino acids. V dropped 6 bases and J dropped 0; count of bases not matched to a gene: 8. The CDR3 reads CAIRDSDRNSGNTIYF. CDR3 nucleotides: TGTGCCATCAGAGATTCGGACAGGAACTCTGGAAACACCATATATTTT.

The J gene is TRBJ2-5, the V gene TRBV2, with D tentatively TRBD1 (5 bases). Trimming cost V 6 bases and J 5 bases, with 10 bases left between them. The CDR3 is 12 amino acids. Germline CDR1 SNHLY, CDR2 FYNNEI. The CDR3 DNA is TGTGCCAGCAGGGACATCGGGGAGACCCAGTACTTC. It specifies CASRDIGETQYF.

This clone has a single count. The V and J genes are TRBV19 and TRBJ1-5; 7 bases match TRBD1. With 8 bases clipped from V and 0 bases from J, the junction kept 7 bases outside the gene matches. This CDR3 has 15 amino acids. CDR1 is LNHDA, CDR2 SQIVND, per germline (reference sequence). The CDR3 DNA reads TGTGCCAGTGGACAGGACGGGTATAGCAATCAGCCCCAGCATTTT. Translation: CASGQDGYSNQPQHF.

This chain joins TRBV29-1 and TRBJ2-3; TRBD1 matches 12 bases. Germline values: CDR1 SQVTM, CDR2 ANQGSEA. V dropped 7 bases and J dropped 5; count of bases not matched to a gene: 4. This CDR3 has 13 amino acids. DNA of the CDR3: TGCAGCGCCGGGACAGGGGGCCGAGATACGCAGTATTTT. Its protein is CSAGTGGRDTQYF.

This chain links TRBV19 with TRBJ1-5; D is perhaps TRBD1 (5 bases). CDR3 length: 14 amino acids. V was trimmed by 4 bases and J by 4 bases, leaving 11 bases between them. Germline V CDR1 and CDR2: LNHDA, SQIVND (reference sequence). The CDR3 protein is CASSRARANQPQHF. For the CDR3, the DNA is TGTGCCAGTAGTAGAGCCAGGGCGAATCAGCCCCAGCATTTT.

CDR3 residues: CASSLGTGIAYEQYF. The CDR3 DNA reads TGTGCCAGCAGCTTGGGGACAGGGATCGCCTACGAGCAGTACTTC. The rearrangement links TRBV7-2 to TRBJ2-7; 9 bases are a match to TRBD1. CDR3 length: 15 residues. J lost 2 bases, V lost 3 bases, and 5 bases had no gene match. Germline CDR1 is SGHTA and CDR2 is FQGNSA.

The chain carries TRBV30 and TRBJ2-5, with D possibly TRBD1 on 6 matching bases. The CDR3 has 15 residues. The germline V gene encodes CDR1 GTSNPN and CDR2 SVGIG (reference sequence). The V end lost 1 base, the J end lost 1 base, and 13 bases lay between the germline ends. CDR3 coding DNA: TGTGCCTGGAGTGGGGACATCAGGGTCCAAGAGACCCAGTACTTC. It yields the protein CAWSGDIRVQETQYF.

V is TRBV6-1 and J is TRBJ2-6; TRBD1 matches at 10 bases. V lost 4 bases and J lost 3; bases outside the gene matches: 9. Germline CDR1 MNHNS, CDR2 SASEGT. The CDR3 runs to 18 residues. The CDR3 DNA is TGTGCCAGCAGTGTCACCGGGACAGGGGTAGGTGGGGCCAACGTCCTGACTTTC. It codes for CASSVTGTGVGGANVLTF.

The J gene is TRBJ2-3, the V gene TRBV4-2, with 11 bases lining up with TRBD2. Germline V lookup: CDR1 LGHNA, CDR2 YNFKEQ. The CDR3 loop spans 17 amino acids. J lost 2 bases, V lost 1 base, and 5 bases had no gene match. CDR3 in DNA: TGTGCCAGCAGCCAAGCCTTAGCGGGGGGGAACACAGATACGCAGTATTTT. Protein sequence: CASSQALAGGNTDTQYF.

The CDR3 reads CASSPSDLPRETQYF. CDR3 sequence (DNA): TGTGCCAGCAGCCCTAGCGATCTACCCCGGGAGACCCAGTACTTC. The rearrangement uses TRBV7-7 and TRBJ2-5; D might be TRBD2 (6 bases). In germline, CDR1 is SSHAT, CDR2 FNYEAQ (reference sequence). This CDR3 spans 15 amino acids. The V and J ends lost 5 bases and 5 bases respectively, with 18 bases between them.

V and J are TRBV29-1 and TRBJ1-1; D remains ambiguous. Germline V gene data show CDR1 as SQVTM and CDR2 as ANQGSEA. This CDR3 has 12 amino acids. V lost 4 bases, J lost 4 bases, and 10 bases lay in between. In nucleotides, the CDR3 is TGCAGCGTTGTAGGAGGAGGCACTGAAGCTTTCTTT. This translates into CSVVGGGTEAFF.

The count of this clone is one. The chain joins TRBV5-5 to TRBJ2-1; 12 positions agree with TRBD1. CDR3 length: 18 residues. Germline assignment: CDR1 SGHKS and CDR2 YYEKEE (reference sequence). V shed 1 base and J 4 bases; nucleotides not matched to a gene: 9. The CDR3 DNA is TGTGCCAGCAGCTTGCGCTCCGGGGACAGGGGGCGATACAATGAGCAGTTCTTC. This translates into CASSLRSGDRGRYNEQFF.

The chain is built from TRBV10-3 and TRBJ2-6, with 7 positions matching TRBD1. V lost 6 bases and J lost 0; bases outside the gene matches: 8. In germline, CDR1 is ENHRY, CDR2 SYGVKD. This CDR3 region has 17 residues. CDR3 sequence reads: CAIRRTGPDSGANVLTF. For the CDR3, the DNA is TGTGCCATCAGAAGGACAGGCCCGGACTCTGGGGCCAACGTCCTGACTTTC.

The J gene is TRBJ2-1, the V gene TRBV6-5; TRBD1 agrees at 8 bases. Germline assignment: CDR1 MNHEY and CDR2 SVGAGI. The CDR3 is 13 amino acids. V was clipped by 6 bases and J by 9 bases; unmatched bases: 7. In nucleotides, the CDR3 is TGTGCCAGCAGCGGGACAGGTGCCGGTGAGCAGTTCTTC. It translates to CASSGTGAGEQFF.

CDR3 sequence: CASSKGTENEKLFF. The CDR3 DNA is TGCGCCAGCAGCAAGGGGACAGAGAATGAAAAACTGTTTTTT. This chain connects TRBV5-1 to TRBJ1-4; 7 bases are shared with TRBD1. Per the germline V gene, CDR1 is SGHRS and CDR2 is YFSETQ. V shed 4 bases and J 5 bases; nucleotides not matched to a gene: 5. CDR3 size: 14 residues.

The chain has TRBV4-2 and TRBJ1-2; the match to TRBD1 covers 7 bases. The CDR3 runs to 13 residues. Losses at the gene ends were 3 bases for V and 7 bases for J; bases not matched to a gene: 5. CDR1 and CDR2 from the germline V gene are LGHNA and YNFKEQ. CDR3 sequence (DNA): TGTGCCAGCAGCCAGTGGACAGGTTTTGGCTACACCTTC. This gives the protein CASSQWTGFGYTF.

The rearrangement uses TRBV18 and TRBJ1-1, with 10 bases that match TRBD1. V dropped 3 bases and J dropped 3; count of bases not matched to a gene: 4. This CDR3 contains 15 residues. The germline V gene encodes CDR1 KGHSH and CDR2 LQKENI. CDR3 in amino acids: CASSPTDRGDTEAFF. The CDR3, as DNA: TGTGCCAGCTCACCTACGGACAGGGGGGACACTGAAGCTTTCTTT. Using reference TRBV18 and TRBJ1-1 for the parts outside the CDR3, the full variable domain is NAGVMQNPRHLVRRRGQEARLRCSPMKGHSHVYWYRQLPEEGLKFMVYLQKENIIDESGMPKERFSAEFPKEGPSILRIQQVVRGDSAAYFCASSPTDRGDTEAFFGQGTRLTVV.

CDR3 loop: CAISESTRLAGLTDTQYF. CDR3 in DNA: TGTGCCATCAGTGAGTCGACTCGGCTAGCGGGATTAACAGATACGCAGTATTTT. The chain recombines TRBV10-3 with TRBJ2-3, with 9 bases lining up with TRBD2. The CDR3 sequence is 18 residues long. The V segment lost 0 bases and the J segment 3 bases; nucleotides outside the gene matches: 10. CDR1 and CDR2 from the germline V gene are ENHRY and SYGVKD.

The chain carries TRBV7-9 and TRBJ1-4; D unclear. This CDR3 contains 12 residues. The germline V and J ends were trimmed by 5 bases and 8 bases, with 9 bases remaining between them. Looked up from germline, CDR1 is SEHNR and CDR2 is FQNEAQ (reference sequence). CDR3 protein: CASSPRLEKLFF. The CDR3 nucleotides read TGTGCCAGCAGCCCGCGCCTGGAAAAACTGTTTTTT.

The V call is TRBV6-2 or TRBV6-3, the J call TRBJ2-4; 12 bases align to TRBD1. CDR1 and CDR2 from the germline V gene are MNHEY and SVGEGT. The CDR3 extends over 13 amino acids. The V gene end was trimmed by 5 bases and the J gene end by 12 bases; junction bases not matched to a gene: 5. CDR3 loop: CASSPGTGGTQYF. Written as DNA, the CDR3 is TGTGCCAGCAGTCCCGGGACAGGGGGCACTCAGTACTTC.

A single count supports this clone. This chain uses TRBV7-8 with TRBJ1-2; D unclear. Germline assignment: CDR1 SGHVS and CDR2 FQNEAQ. CDR3 length: 15 amino acids. The germline V and J ends were trimmed by 1 base and 0 bases, with 9 bases remaining between them. The DNA for the CDR3 is TGTGCCAGCAGCTTAGTCTTCGGGACTAACTATGGCTACACCTTC. Residues: CASSLVFGTNYGYTF.

The sample holds one count of this clone. The CDR3 loop is CASSLQQGPNYGYTF. In nucleotides, the CDR3 is TGCGCCAGCAGCTTGCAACAGGGCCCCAACTATGGCTACACCTTC. The chain combines TRBV5-1 with TRBJ1-2; possible D gene TRBD1, 6 bases. This CDR3 is 15 amino acids long. CDR1 is SGHRS, CDR2 YFSETQ, per germline. With 1 base removed from V and 2 bases from J, the gap between germline ends came to 12 bases.

The chain uses TRBV19 and TRBJ1-5; tentatively, D is TRBD1 (6 bases). Trimming stripped 10 bases from V and 2 bases from J, with 12 bases between. Germline lookup yields CDR1 LNHDA and CDR2 SQIVND (reference sequence). This CDR3 contains 13 residues. The DNA for the CDR3 is TGTGCCACCCACAGGGATGGCAATCAGCCCCAGCATTTT. The encoded protein is CATHRDGNQPQHF.

The chain employs TRBV3-1 (or the pseudogene TRBV3-2) and TRBJ2-7; 9 nucleotides align to TRBD1. Losses at the gene ends were 3 bases for V and 5 bases for J; bases not matched to a gene: 8. This CDR3 region has 15 residues. From germline, CDR1 is LGHDT and CDR2 YNNKEL (reference sequence). For the CDR3, the DNA is TGTGCCAGCAGCCAGACCGGGACAGGGTTCAACGAGCAGTACTTC. This sequence encodes CASSQTGTGFNEQYF.

This clone has a single count. This chain uses TRBV28 with TRBJ2-7, with a possible D match to TRBD2 (6 bases). Germline V gene data show CDR1 as MDHEN and CDR2 as SYDVKM. This CDR3 is 13 amino acids long. The ends were cut back, 5 bases at V and 2 bases at J, with 10 bases in the middle. The CDR3 spells CASSPSGPYEQYF. For the CDR3, the DNA is TGTGCCAGCAGTCCCAGCGGGCCCTACGAGCAGTACTTC.

This clone came up a few times. The rearrangement links TRBV6-1 to TRBJ2-1; tentative D call: TRBD2 (5 bases). This CDR3 is 13 amino acids long. In germline, CDR1 is MNHNS, CDR2 SASEGT. V was cut by 3 bases and J by 6 bases, with 9 bases left in between. This CDR3 is CASSESSVNEQFF. CDR3 DNA sequence: TGTGCCAGCAGTGAGAGTAGCGTCAATGAGCAGTTCTTC.